The rows below give T cell receptor beta chains drawn from one sample of a study of T cell repertoires in cytomegalovirus infection. TCRdb re-called the reads through MiXCR, storing one row per CDR3 protein. The sample has about 190,000 distinct CDR3 sequences, 8.5% to 10% seen once; the top ten hold about 4.6%. The specimen sequenced was PBMCs. Every receptor here comes from a human donor in good health (CMV status not recorded). Some clones in this sample may be carry-over from other donors' samples. Each CDR3 is given with its conserved first and last residue. Fields, in order: D gene, V gene, clone size, J gene, CDR3 protein, CDR3 DNA. The D gene is left open where the match is weak. Clone size is given for some rows only: seen once, a few or many times, or a class if the clone is expanded.

d_gene: NA; v_gene: TRBV5-4; abundance: few; j_gene: TRBJ2-3; CDR3aa: CASNQYGGPSTDTQYF; CDR3nt: TGTGCCAGCAACCAATACGGGGGACCTAGCACAGATACGCAGTATTTT
d_gene: TRBD2; v_gene: TRBV7-2; abundance: many; j_gene: TRBJ2-7; CDR3aa: CASSLGLAGGKQYF; CDR3nt: TGTGCCAGCAGCCTCGGACTAGCGGGGGGCAAGCAGTACTTC
d_gene: NA; v_gene: TRBV7-9; abundance: many; j_gene: TRBJ1-2; CDR3aa: CASSQLGSGLRDGYTF; CDR3nt: TGTGCCAGCAGCCAATTAGGGTCGGGGTTACGTGATGGCTACACCTTC
d_gene: TRBD2; v_gene: TRBV5-8; abundance: few; j_gene: TRBJ2-1; CDR3aa: CASSLVQVAGGSYNEQFF; CDR3nt: TGTGCCAGCAGCTTGGTGCAGGTAGCGGGAGGGTCCTACAATGAGCAGTTCTTC
d_gene: TRBD1; v_gene: TRBV20-1; abundance: few; j_gene: TRBJ1-2; CDR3aa: CSARDRDRGAMGYTF; CDR3nt: TGCAGTGCTAGAGACCGGGACAGAGGGGCCATGGGCTACACCTTC
d_gene: NA; v_gene: TRBV4-3; abundance: few; j_gene: TRBJ1-5; CDR3aa: CASSQDGPGGFPQPQHF; CDR3nt: TGCGCCAGCAGCCAAGATGGGCCGGGGGGCTTCCCCCAGCCCCAGCATTTT
d_gene: NA; v_gene: TRBV7-2; abundance: many; j_gene: TRBJ2-7; CDR3aa: CASSPRAGGLEQYF; CDR3nt: TGTGCCAGCAGCCCCCGTGCAGGGGGGCTTGAGCAGTACTTC
d_gene: TRBD1; v_gene: TRBV12-3/TRBV12-4; abundance: many; j_gene: TRBJ1-4; CDR3aa: CASSSGQGASEKLFF; CDR3nt: TGTGCCAGCAGTTCTGGACAGGGGGCGAGTGAAAAACTGTTTTTT
d_gene: NA; v_gene: TRBV6-5; abundance: many; j_gene: TRBJ1-1; CDR3aa: CASSYLSVNTEAFF; CDR3nt: TGTGCCAGCAGTTACTTGTCCGTGAACACTGAAGCTTTCTTT
d_gene: NA; v_gene: TRBV7-8; abundance: many; j_gene: TRBJ2-5; CDR3aa: CASSFDSQETQYF; CDR3nt: TGTGCCAGCAGCTTCGACAGCCAAGAGACCCAGTACTTC
d_gene: NA; v_gene: TRBV7-2; abundance: many; j_gene: TRBJ1-1; CDR3aa: CAGGGMNTEAFF; CDR3nt: TGTGCCGGGGGGGGAATGAACACTGAAGCTTTCTTT
d_gene: NA; v_gene: TRBV6-5; abundance: many; j_gene: TRBJ2-3; CDR3aa: CASSYRASTTDTQYF; CDR3nt: TGTGCCAGCAGTTACCGGGCTAGCACCACAGATACGCAGTATTTT
d_gene: TRBD2; v_gene: TRBV7-2; abundance: few; j_gene: TRBJ2-7; CDR3aa: CASSLGRLAGSSPYEQYF; CDR3nt: TGTGCCAGCAGCTTAGGCCGACTAGCGGGATCCTCCCCCTACGAGCAGTACTTC
d_gene: NA; v_gene: TRBV5-1; abundance: few; j_gene: TRBJ2-7; CDR3aa: CASSLVQWDHYEQYF; CDR3nt: TGCGCCAGCAGCTTGGTACAATGGGACCACTACGAGCAGTACTTC
d_gene: NA; v_gene: TRBV18; abundance: many; j_gene: TRBJ1-2; CDR3aa: CASSPPTGTYGYTF; CDR3nt: TGTGCCAGCTCACCACCTACAGGCACCTATGGCTACACCTTC
d_gene: NA; v_gene: TRBV20-1; abundance: NA; j_gene: TRBJ2-2; CDR3aa: CSVRPSGVNTGELFF; CDR3nt: TGCAGCGTAAGACCTTCAGGGGTGAACACCGGGGAGCTGTTTTTT
d_gene: NA; v_gene: TRBV18; abundance: NA; j_gene: TRBJ1-1; CDR3aa: CASSSKSDTEAFF; CDR3nt: TGTGCCAGCTCAAGCAAAAGCGACACTGAAGCTTTCTTT
d_gene: NA; v_gene: TRBV28; abundance: few; j_gene: TRBJ1-1; CDR3aa: CASLERGRAEAFF; CDR3nt: TGTGCCAGCCTGGAACGGGGCCGGGCTGAAGCTTTCTTT
d_gene: NA; v_gene: TRBV7-6; abundance: many; j_gene: TRBJ1-1; CDR3aa: CASSPQEGYTEAFF; CDR3nt: TGTGCCAGCAGCCCTCAGGAGGGGTACACTGAAGCTTTCTTT
d_gene: TRBD1; v_gene: TRBV19; abundance: many; j_gene: TRBJ2-1; CDR3aa: CASSIWDRVNEQFF; CDR3nt: TGTGCCAGTAGTATCTGGGACAGGGTGAATGAGCAGTTCTTC
d_gene: NA; v_gene: TRBV7-2; abundance: many; j_gene: TRBJ1-1; CDR3aa: CASSLILNTEAFF; CDR3nt: TGTGCCAGCAGCCTGATCCTTAACACTGAAGCTTTCTTT
d_gene: NA; v_gene: TRBV11-2; abundance: many; j_gene: TRBJ2-6; CDR3aa: CASNVIGGSGANVLTF; CDR3nt: TGTGCCAGCAACGTTATAGGGGGCTCTGGGGCCAACGTCCTGACTTTC
d_gene: NA; v_gene: TRBV19; abundance: many; j_gene: TRBJ1-1; CDR3aa: CASSVRIMNTEAFF; CDR3nt: TGTGCCAGTAGTGTGAGAATAATGAACACTGAAGCTTTCTTT
d_gene: TRBD1; v_gene: TRBV20-1; abundance: NA; j_gene: TRBJ2-5; CDR3aa: CSAPRDRVKETQYF; CDR3nt: TGCAGTGCTCCGCGGGACAGGGTGAAAGAGACCCAGTACTTC
d_gene: NA; v_gene: TRBV12-3/TRBV12-4; abundance: NA; j_gene: TRBJ1-5; CDR3aa: CASSRAGLGNQPQHF; CDR3nt: TGTGCCAGCAGCCGTGCAGGTCTTGGCAATCAGCCCCAGCATTTT